This T cell receptor (beta chain) was found in a study of molecular identifiers for immune sequencing clone quantification. Germline V gene data show CDR1 as DFQATT and CDR2 as SNEGSKA (reference sequence). V shed 0 bases, J shed 7 bases, and the junction held 7 bases outside the gene matches. This CDR3 region has 15 residues. This clonotype was detected ten times or more. TCRdb analysed the PCR reads with MiXCR anew, one entry per CDR3 protein. The sample yields under 650,000 distinct CDR3 sequences, 15% to 20% seen once. Naive CD8 T cells, phenotype CD8+CD4-CCR7+CD45RA+, were sorted. The V and J genes are TRBV20-1 and TRBJ2-1; 9 bases fit TRBD2. The specimen sequenced was naive CD8+ T cells from blood, with Jurkat cell RNA spiked in. Subset described: FACS-sorted CD8+CD4-CCR7+CD45RA+ naive T cells. The origin of this receptor is a human donor in good health. Some libraries in this study had Jurkat cell RNA spiked in. CDR3 sequence reads: CSARDPPSGDNEQFF. In DNA form, the CDR3 reads TGCAGTGCTAGAGATCCTCCTAGCGGGGATAATGAGCAGTTCTTC.